Listed below are T cell receptor beta chains from one sample, sequenced in a study of cytomegalovirus exposure and HLA in healthy donors. Profiling relied on immunoSEQ multiplex PCR, and the TCRdb table lists in-frame clones only, not all of them. Here the sample spans 250,000 to 400,000 clones, roughly 88% being singletons. The specimen was PBMCs. These receptors all stem from a man aged 25 to 40 in good health and CMV-seronegative. CDR3s include the opening cysteine and the closing phenylalanine or tryptophan. A D gene is named only where the DNA matches it firmly. Where a row states a size, it is once, few, many or the class of an expanded clone; other rows omit it.

>-|-|TRBJ2-7|TRBV5-5
TGTGCCAGCAGCCCCGGAGGCGCTTTTTCCTACGAGCAGTACTTC
CASSPGGAFSYEQYF
>once|-|TRBJ1-5|TRBV7-2
TGTGCCAGCAGCTGGGACATCAGCAATCAGCCCCAGCATTTT
CASSWDISNQPQHF
>-|-|TRBJ1-5|TRBV6-4
TGTGCCAGCAGTGCCTTCAGGGGCCAGCCCCAGCATTTT
CASSAFRGQPQHF
>-|-|TRBJ1-4|TRBV4-1
TGCGCCAGCAGCCAAGATATGGAAAAACTGTTTTTT
CASSQDMEKLFF
>-|-|TRBJ2-7|TRBV21-1
TGTGCCAGCAGCAATGCGCCTCAGCGGGGCATAGACGAGCAGTACTTC
CASSNAPQRGIDEQYF
>-|TRBD2|TRBJ2-2|TRBV10-3
TGTGCCATCAAAACTAGCGGGGGGACGAACACCGGGGAGCTGTTTTTT
CAIKTSGGTNTGELFF
>-|-|TRBJ1-5|TRBV19
TGTGCCAGTAGTACCCGGACACCCCAGCCCCAGCATTTT
CASSTRTPQPQHF
>-|TRBD1|TRBJ2-7|TRBV9
TGTGCCAGCAGCGTCCAGGGGGAGCCCTCCTACGAGCAGTACTTC
CASSVQGEPSYEQYF
>few|-|TRBJ1-5|TRBV5-6
TGTGCCAGCAGCTTGGCGGCAGGGTCAGGTGGACAGCCCCAGCATTTT
CASSLAAGSGGQPQHF
>-|-|TRBJ1-2|TRBV29-1
TGCAGCGTGGCCGAAGGAGGCAACTATGGCTACACCTTC
CSVAEGGNYGYTF
>-|-|TRBJ2-7|TRBV19
TGTGCCAGTAGTATAGGGGAGGCTGTCTACGAGCAGTACTTC
CASSIGEAVYEQYF
>few|TRBD1|TRBJ1-5|TRBV18
TGTGCCAGCTCACTCCACCGGGACAGGGGGGAGGGTCAGCCCCAGCATTTT
CASSLHRDRGEGQPQHF
>-|-|TRBJ1-2|TRBV9
TGTGCCAGCAGCGGCAGAAACTATGGCTACACCTTC
CASSGRNYGYTF
>-|-|TRBJ1-2|TRBV27
TGTGCCAGCAGTTTCTCCGGGCCCCCGGGGGGCTACACCTTC
CASSFSGPPGGYTF
>-|-|TRBJ2-7|TRBV2
TGTGCCAGCAGCAGCTGGGGGGCCTACGAGCAGTACTTC
CASSSWGAYEQYF
>-|-|TRBJ1-1|TRBV5-4
TGTGCCAGCAGCTTGGGCCAGGATAAGACTGAAGCTTTCTTT
CASSLGQDKTEAFF
>few|-|TRBJ1-5|TRBV10-1
TGCGCCAGCAGTGAGTCCGATCAGCCCCAGCATTTT
CASSESDQPQHF
>-|TRBD1|TRBJ1-2|TRBV6-1
TGTGCCAGCAGTGAACCCGGGACAGGGAAGCGGCATGGCTACACCTTC
CASSEPGTGKRHGYTF
>few|-|TRBJ1-1|TRBV6-4
TGTGCCAGCAGTGACTCGAGTGGTGGGAACACTGAAGCTTTCTTT
CASSDSSGGNTEAFF
>-|TRBD1|TRBJ2-7|TRBV7-8
TGTGCCAGCAGCTTGGTTGACAGGGTCGGCGAGCAGTACTTC
CASSLVDRVGEQYF
>-|TRBD2|TRBJ2-5|TRBV5-1
TGCGCCAGCAGACCCGCGAGCGGGGACCAAGAGACCCAGTACTTC
CASRPASGDQETQYF
>once|-|TRBJ1-6|TRBV5-1
TGCGCCAGCAGCTCGACAGGACCCTATAATTCACCCCTCCACTTT
CASSSTGPYNSPLHF
>-|TRBD1|TRBJ2-5|TRBV5-6
TGTGCCAGCAGTCCACTTGGGGACAGGAGGAGAGAGACCCAGTACTTC
CASSPLGDRRRETQYF
>-|-|TRBJ1-1|TRBV7-2
TGTGCCAGCAGCTTAGGTCCTGGGCGGGACACTGAAGCTTTCTTT
CASSLGPGRDTEAFF
>-|-|TRBJ2-1|TRBV19
TGTGCCAGTAGTCCTCGGACTGGGATTTTTCAGCAGTTCTTC
CASSPRTGIFQQFF
>-|-|TRBJ1-2|TRBV7-8
TGTGCCAGCAGCTTAGCGGTTAGGGGTAGAATCTCTGGCTACACCTTC
CASSLAVRGRISGYTF
>-|TRBD1|TRBJ1-5|TRBV6-4
TGTGCCAGCAGTGACAAGGACAGGGGGTCAGATCAGCCCCAGCATTTT
CASSDKDRGSDQPQHF
>once|TRBD2|TRBJ2-3|TRBV9
TGTGCCAGCAGCGTTAGCGGGGGGATTTCAGATACGCAGTATTTT
CASSVSGGISDTQYF
>-|TRBD1|TRBJ2-7|TRBV5-1
TGCGCCAGCGGGGACAGGGATTTTTCCGAGCAGTACTTC
CASGDRDFSEQYF
>once|-|TRBJ2-1|TRBV10-3
TGTGCCATCAGTGCCAACTACAATGAGCAGTTCTTC
CAISANYNEQFF
>few|-|TRBJ1-2|TRBV20-1
TGCAGTGCTAGTCCCCTGAGTGGCTACACCTTC
CSASPLSGYTF
>-|-|TRBJ2-7|TRBV19
TGTGCCAGTAATATGGGCATCGGCGACGAGCAGTACTTC
CASNMGIGDEQYF
>-|-|TRBJ1-5|TRBV6-6
TGTGCCAGCAGTTCCACAGGGAATAATCAGCCCCAGCATTTT
CASSSTGNNQPQHF
>-|TRBD2|TRBJ2-1|TRBV7-9
TGTGCCAGCAGCTTAGTAGTTAGCGGGGGGGCCAACAATGAGCAGTTCTTC
CASSLVVSGGANNEQFF
>-|TRBD1|TRBJ1-4|TRBV5-4
TGTGCCAGCAGCTTGGTGTTGGGGACAGGGGAAGAAAAACTGTTTTTT
CASSLVLGTGEEKLFF
>once|-|TRBJ2-2|TRBV5-6
TGTGCCAGCAGCTTGGCCCAGTGGGGCCTTGTGAACACCGGGGAGCTGTTTTTT
CASSLAQWGLVNTGELFF
>-|TRBD2|TRBJ2-1|TRBV5-1
TGCGCCAGCAGCTCAAGCGGGGGGACCTACAATGAGCAGTTCTTC
CASSSSGGTYNEQFF
>-|-|TRBJ2-3|TRBV10-1
TGCGCCAGCAGTGATTTCCGGGGGTCACGAACAGATACGCAGTATTTT
CASSDFRGSRTDTQYF
>once|-|TRBJ1-6|TRBV11-2
TGTGCCAGCAGCTCCAGACAGATACAGGGCGGCGTCGTTCATTCACCCCTCCACTTT
CASSSRQIQGGVVHSPLHF
>-|TRBD1|TRBJ1-2|TRBV15
TGTGCCACCAGCAGAGATTGGGGACAGAACTATGGCTACACCTTC
CATSRDWGQNYGYTF
>-|-|TRBJ2-5|TRBV9
TGTGCCAGCAGCCGACTACTACAAGAGACCCAGTACTTC
CASSRLLQETQYF
>many|TRBD2|TRBJ2-7|TRBV5-3
TGTGCCAGAAGCACTACTAGCGGGGGGTCGTACGAGCAGTACTTC
CARSTTSGGSYEQYF
>once|-|TRBJ2-3|TRBV10-1
TGCGCCAGCAGCCGCCATTCGGCAGATACGCAGTATTTT
CASSRHSADTQYF
>few|-|TRBJ1-2|TRBV10-3
TGTGCCATCAGTGTAGGGAGGGCGAGAGGTGGCTACACCTTC
CAISVGRARGGYTF